This T cell receptor beta chain was sequenced for a study of neurological immune-mediated disorders. General observations from the study: The absence of any CDR3 amino acid sequence shared by expanded clones across subjects suggests that repertoires were private in all groups. Multiple sclerosis, the disease with the least TCR clonal expansion, fell below healthy controls, whereas HTLV-1-associated myelopathy showed the most.

Each TCR transcript was tagged with a 10-nucleotide random UMI during 5'RACE. Each CDR3 protein is one row after TCRdb ran MiXCR on the 5' RACE reads. The sample yields approximately 30,000 distinct CDR3 sequences, around 13% seen once. In this sample, this clonotype turned up many times. Its antigen remains unidentified. The CDR3 has 14 residues. Trimming pared 6 bases from V and 8 bases from J, leaving 19 bases between. Time point specified: longitudinal time-point 2. PBMCs stored at -80 C, 2 million in total, were the source of the unsorted libraries. This clonotype was sampled from a woman aged 40 to 49 in good health. Sequences were obtained from PBMCs. The chain has TRBV12-3 or TRBV12-4 and TRBJ1-1; no definite D call. The CDR3 reads CASRAVGGEREAFF. CDR3 DNA sequence: TGTGCCAGCAGGGCGGTGGGAGGAGAAAGAGAAGCTTTCTTT.